One sample yielded the 21 T cell receptor beta chains listed below, sequenced in a study of shared clonotypes between healthy human individuals. Assay used: immunoSEQ multiplex PCR; TCRdb lists only in-frame clones, some missing. Of about 710,000 clones in the sample, around 77% were seen once. The sequenced sample consisted of memory CD4+ T cells sorted from blood. Subset denoted: CD45RA-negative fraction. The receptors derive from a woman in her thirties in good health.

This clone appeared a few times. This CDR3 is also generated by other DNA sequences in the sample. The V gene is TRBV9, the J gene TRBJ1-2; 12 nucleotides agree with TRBD1. This CDR3 contains 15 residues. The ends lost 1 base at V and 8 bases at J; junction bases unmatched: 6. Germline loops: CDR1 SGDLS, CDR2 YYNGEE. The chain's CDR3 is CASSVTGTGGGGYTF. CDR3 nucleotides: TGTGCCAGCAGCGTAACCGGGACAGGGGGCGGAGGCTACACCTTC.

The V gene is TRBV10-1, the J gene TRBJ1-3; the D gene is possibly TRBD1 (5 bases). This CDR3 is 13 amino acids long. Trimming stripped 6 bases from V and 0 bases from J, with 6 bases between. Germline-derived CDR1 and CDR2 are WNHNN and SYGVQD (reference sequence). CDR3 DNA: TGCGCCAGCAGCCAGGGCTCTGGAAACACCATATATTTT. Translation gives CASSQGSGNTIYF.

The chain carries TRBV7-2 and TRBJ2-7; D might be TRBD1 or TRBD2, each matching 6 bases. The ends were cut back, 0 bases at V and 3 bases at J, with 21 bases in the middle. Per germline, CDR1 SGHTA and CDR2 FQGNSA. This CDR3 contains 18 residues. The CDR3 loop reads CASSLAPNSRGAFYEQYF. CDR3 bases: TGTGCCAGCAGCTTAGCGCCAAATTCAAGGGGGGCTTTCTACGAGCAGTACTTC. The whole variable domain, remainder taken from reference TRBV7-2 and TRBJ2-7, is GAGVSQSPSNKVTEKGKDVELRCDPISGHTALYWYRQSLGQGLEFLIYFQGNSAPDKSGLPSDRFSAERTGGSVSTLTIQRTQQEDSAVYLCASSLAPNSRGAFYEQYFGPGTRLTVT.

A single count supports this clone. The gene calls are TRBV7-2 and TRBJ2-5; TRBD2 matches at 7 bases. The CDR3 has 13 residues. J gave up 3 bases and V 5 bases, and 3 bases lay outside the gene matches. Germline values: CDR1 SGHTA, CDR2 FQGNSA. The CDR3 nucleotides are TGTGCCAGCAGCCGCAGCGGGGAAGAGACCCAGTACTTC. It translates to CASSRSGEETQYF.

This chain uses TRBV7-2 with TRBJ1-1, with 12 bases identical to TRBD1. Germline CDR1 SGHTA, CDR2 FQGNSA. This CDR3 comprises 15 residues. The V gene end was trimmed by 5 bases and the J gene end by 2 bases; junction bases not matched to a gene: 3. The CDR3 loop is CASSPGTGGNTEAFF. The CDR3 nucleotides read TGTGCCAGCAGCCCCGGGACAGGGGGCAACACTGAAGCTTTCTTT.

The chain carries TRBV29-1 and TRBJ2-3; 9 nucleotides agree with TRBD2. V gave up 3 bases and J gave up 0 bases; unmatched junction bases: 1. The CDR3 loop spans 14 amino acids. Germline V gene data show CDR1 as SQVTM and CDR2 as ANQGSEA. This chain's CDR3 is CSVDSGGSTDTQYF. The CDR3 DNA sequence: TGCAGCGTTGATAGCGGGGGAAGCACAGATACGCAGTATTTT.

The rearrangement joins TRBV7-9 to TRBJ2-1, with D tentatively TRBD1 (6 bases). Trimming removed 5 bases at V and 5 bases at J, with 16 bases between. The CDR3 spans 15 residues. Germline-derived CDR1 and CDR2 are SEHNR and FQNEAQ (reference sequence). The DNA of the CDR3 is TGTGCCAGCAGCCAAAGGGGGAGCGGCCACAATGAGCAGTTCTTC. Its protein is CASSQRGSGHNEQFF.

This clone showed up just a few times. Other nucleotide sequences in the sample specify the same CDR3. The V and J genes are TRBV7-9 and TRBJ1-2, with 7 bases that match TRBD1. CDR3 length: 13 amino acids. The V gene's germline CDR1 is SEHNR and CDR2 FQNEAQ (reference sequence). J gave up 8 bases and V 6 bases, and 9 bases lay outside the gene matches. The CDR3 spells CASSSGGSYGYTF. DNA for the CDR3: TGTGCCAGCAGTTCAGGGGGATCCTACGGCTACACCTTC.

The rearrangement uses TRBV7-2 and TRBJ2-2, with D maybe TRBD2 (5 bases). The CDR3 runs to 16 residues. V was pared by 5 bases and J by 0 bases, with 13 bases between. The V gene's germline CDR1 is SGHTA and CDR2 FQGNSA. CDR3 in DNA: TGTGCCAGCAGCCCCCTTGGAGCGGCGAACACCGGGGAGCTGTTTTTT. This sequence encodes CASSPLGAANTGELFF.

This rearrangement joins TRBV6-5 to TRBJ2-7; D possibly corresponds to TRBD2 (6 bases). The CDR3 length is 15 residues. The V and J ends lost 3 bases and 2 bases respectively, with 14 bases between them. Germline V gives CDR1 MNHEY, CDR2 SVGAGI. The CDR3 loop reads CASSYSVAEPYEQYF. The CDR3 nucleotides read TGTGCCAGCAGTTATTCGGTAGCGGAGCCCTACGAGCAGTACTTC.

The chain has TRBV2 and TRBJ1-2; D gene uncertain. Germline V gene sequence: CDR1 SNHLY, CDR2 FYNNEI. CDR3 length equals 14 residues. V lost 6 bases to trimming and J lost 0 bases, with 11 bases between them. CDR3 sequence: CASRLPGTNYGYTF. Written as DNA, the CDR3 is TGTGCCAGCAGATTACCTGGGACTAACTATGGCTACACCTTC.

The V and J genes are TRBV20-1 and TRBJ2-3, with unresolved D. Trimming took 3 bases from V and 6 from J, leaving 4 bases between them. The CDR3 has 10 residues. Germline CDR1 reads DFQATT; CDR2 reads SNEGSKA (reference sequence). The CDR3 here is CSASPDTQYF. The CDR3 bases are TGCAGTGCTAGTCCCGATACGCAGTATTTT.

The sample holds many counts of this clone. The rearrangement links TRBV7-2 to TRBJ1-1; D is undetermined. Germline assignment: CDR1 SGHTA and CDR2 FQGNSA. With 3 bases removed from V and 9 bases from J, the gap between germline ends came to 14 bases. CDR3 size: 13 residues. CDR3 sequence reads: CASSFSGEGKAFF. The CDR3 DNA reads TGTGCCAGCAGCTTCTCCGGGGAAGGAAAAGCTTTCTTT.

The chain combines TRBV18 with TRBJ2-5; D is ambiguous. Trimming took 8 bases from V and 2 from J, leaving 15 bases between them. The germline V gene encodes CDR1 KGHSH and CDR2 LQKENI. This CDR3 spans 14 amino acids. The CDR3 is CASQLGFGQETQYF. The CDR3 nucleotides are TGTGCCAGCCAGTTAGGGTTCGGGCAAGAGACCCAGTACTTC.

This chain links TRBV6-5 with TRBJ2-1, with D perhaps TRBD2 (5 bases). This CDR3 spans 14 amino acids. Trimming pared 6 bases from V and 8 bases from J, leaving 17 bases between. Germline V gives CDR1 MNHEY, CDR2 SVGAGI. In DNA form, the CDR3 reads TGTGCCAGCAGGGACTTTGGTATTGGCGATGAGCAGTTCTTC. Encoded protein: CASRDFGIGDEQFF.

This chain links TRBV5-6 with TRBJ2-1, with TRBD2 matching 13 bases. This CDR3 has 18 residues. The junction had 6 bases not matched to a gene; V was cut back by 2 bases and J by 1 base. CDR1 is SGHDT, CDR2 YYEEEE, per germline. The CDR3 loop is CASSLGWTSGSSYNEQFF. Here the CDR3 DNA reads TGTGCCAGCAGCTTAGGTTGGACTAGCGGGAGTTCCTACAATGAGCAGTTCTTC. The full variable domain, with the rest looked up from reference TRBV5-6 and TRBJ2-1, is DAGVTQSPTHLIKTRGQQVTLRCSPKSGHDTVSWYQQALGQGPQFIFQYYEEEERQRGNFPDRFSGHQFPNYSSELNVNALLLGDSALYLCASSLGWTSGSSYNEQFFGPGTRLTVL.

This clone has only a few counts. CDR3 DNA: TGTGCCAGCAGCCTGGTCTCGCGGGAGGGCCTGGATACGCAGTATTTT. Translated, it gives CASSLVSREGLDTQYF. The rearrangement links TRBV7-2 to TRBJ2-3, with 9 nucleotides matching TRBD2. The J segment lost 6 bases and the V segment lost 5 bases, leaving 12 bases of the junction unmatched. CDR1 is SGHTA, CDR2 FQGNSA, per germline. The CDR3 sequence is 16 residues long.

The chain uses TRBV28 and TRBJ2-5; unclear D gene. This CDR3 contains 14 residues. Germline V gives CDR1 MDHEN, CDR2 SYDVKM. V was trimmed by 8 bases and J by 0 bases, leaving 13 bases between them. The CDR3 region has the DNA TGTGCCAGCGCTACTCAACCGTACCAAGAGACCCAGTACTTC. Translated, it gives CASATQPYQETQYF.

There are a few counts of this clone. The V and J genes are TRBV5-1 and TRBJ2-6; possible D gene TRBD2, 7 bases. CDR3 length: 14 amino acids. CDR1 is SGHRS, CDR2 YFSETQ, per germline. Trimming cost V 2 bases and J 10 bases, with 13 bases left between them. The CDR3 sequence is CASSFGGPSNVLTF. CDR3 DNA sequence: TGCGCCAGCAGCTTCGGGGGGCCATCAAACGTCCTGACTTTC.

This clone was seen a single time. This chain uses TRBV27 with TRBJ1-1; D not certain. The CDR3 length is 14 residues. V was shortened by 3 bases and J by 3 bases, with 11 bases between the two germline ends. The V gene's germline CDR1 is MNHEY and CDR2 SMNVEV (reference sequence). The DNA of the CDR3 is TGTGCCAGCAGTTTGAAAGCTAGGGACACTGAAGCTTTCTTT. This translates into CASSLKARDTEAFF.

This chain connects TRBV29-1 to TRBJ2-5; 8 bases fit TRBD2. CDR3 length: 14 amino acids. Germline CDR1 is SQVTM and CDR2 is ANQGSEA. V lost 7 bases to trimming and J lost 2 bases; unmatched junction nucleotides: 9. The CDR3 spells CSAGGRASQETQYF. The CDR3 nucleotides are TGCAGCGCGGGGGGGAGGGCATCACAAGAGACCCAGTACTTC. Based on the CDR3 plus reference TRBV29-1 and TRBJ2-5, the full variable domain is SAVISQKPSRDICQRGTSLTIQCQVDSQVTMMFWYRQQPGQSLTLIATANQGSEATYESGFVIDKFPISRPNLTFSTLTVSNMSPEDSSIYLCSAGGRASQETQYFGPGTRLLVL.